Listed below are T cell receptor beta chains from one sample, sequenced in a study of CXCR3-negative and CXCR3-positive naive CD8 T cells. From its re-call of the 5' RACE reads, TCRdb lists each CDR3 protein once, without DNA. Reported are about 110,000 distinct CDR3 sequences; the ten largest clones contain roughly 0.38%. Sample: naive CXCR3+ CD8+ T cells from blood. These TCRs come from a human donor in good health. Some clones in this sample may be carry-over from other donors' samples. CDR3s include the opening cysteine and the closing phenylalanine or tryptophan. Each record gives: V gene, J gene, CDR3 protein.

V gene: TRBV5-1; J gene: TRBJ2-7; CDR3 protein: CASSLQGSGVYEQYF
V gene: TRBV28; J gene: TRBJ2-7; CDR3 protein: CASMKKGLLWDEQYF
V gene: TRBV7-9; J gene: TRBJ2-1; CDR3 protein: CASRTSGNNEQFF
V gene: TRBV25-1; J gene: TRBJ1-6; CDR3 protein: CASSEGTLDSPLHF
V gene: TRBV12-5; J gene: TRBJ1-1; CDR3 protein: CASGLSSHTEAFF
V gene: TRBV7-8; J gene: TRBJ2-7; CDR3 protein: CASSLGGASTYEQYF
V gene: TRBV7-8; J gene: TRBJ2-3; CDR3 protein: CASSSYGTGGHTDTQYF
V gene: TRBV29-1; J gene: TRBJ2-1; CDR3 protein: CSVFERVGQRDHNEQFF
V gene: TRBV6-2/TRBV6-3; J gene: TRBJ2-7; CDR3 protein: CASSYSAGGYEQYF
V gene: TRBV7-9; J gene: TRBJ2-5; CDR3 protein: CASSFRPAGDQETQYF
V gene: TRBV7-3; J gene: TRBJ2-1; CDR3 protein: CASSPGLGVYNEQFF
V gene: TRBV13; J gene: TRBJ2-1; CDR3 protein: CASSLQGPDVNEQFF
V gene: TRBV13; J gene: TRBJ2-2; CDR3 protein: CASSFGLMAGELFF
V gene: TRBV7-3; J gene: TRBJ2-1; CDR3 protein: CASSLLGAGGYNEQFF
V gene: TRBV29-1; J gene: TRBJ2-7; CDR3 protein: CSVETGQGYEQYF
V gene: TRBV5-1; J gene: TRBJ2-7; CDR3 protein: CASSLAWGSKNEQYF
V gene: TRBV6-5; J gene: TRBJ2-5; CDR3 protein: CASSYIDRVEETQYF
V gene: TRBV29-1; J gene: TRBJ2-7; CDR3 protein: CSVTTDRSYEQYF
V gene: TRBV28; J gene: TRBJ2-7; CDR3 protein: CASSPRGYGQVPYEQYF
V gene: TRBV5-6; J gene: TRBJ2-3; CDR3 protein: CASSLNTGGLTDTQYF
V gene: TRBV29-1; J gene: TRBJ1-1; CDR3 protein: CSVEDGQQNTEAFF
V gene: TRBV7-9; J gene: TRBJ2-7; CDR3 protein: CASSSSDRPSYEQYF
V gene: TRBV14; J gene: TRBJ2-7; CDR3 protein: CASSQGGRTYEQYF
V gene: TRBV7-6; J gene: TRBJ2-7; CDR3 protein: CASSLSEGFKEQYF
V gene: TRBV3-1; J gene: TRBJ2-2; CDR3 protein: CASSQVGGTSGDANTGELFF
V gene: TRBV28; J gene: TRBJ2-1; CDR3 protein: CASSLFSSGVNEQFF
V gene: TRBV7-3; J gene: TRBJ2-3; CDR3 protein: CASSLTGMADTQYF
V gene: TRBV14; J gene: TRBJ2-7; CDR3 protein: CASSQGADSSYEQYF
V gene: TRBV7-9; J gene: TRBJ2-7; CDR3 protein: CASSFEVSYEQYF
V gene: TRBV20-1; J gene: TRBJ2-3; CDR3 protein: CSARSVVSTDTQYF
V gene: TRBV29-1; J gene: TRBJ2-7; CDR3 protein: CSVPGRSYEQYF
V gene: TRBV6-5; J gene: TRBJ1-1; CDR3 protein: CASSYSTGAYTEAFF
V gene: TRBV4-1; J gene: TRBJ1-1; CDR3 protein: CASSRNVGSLGTEAFF
V gene: TRBV6-2/TRBV6-3; J gene: TRBJ2-5; CDR3 protein: CASSSRTGPHQETQYF
V gene: TRBV30; J gene: TRBJ2-2; CDR3 protein: CAWSVRGNTGELFF
V gene: TRBV3-1; J gene: TRBJ1-1; CDR3 protein: CASSQDAGGTGAEAFF
V gene: TRBV12-3/TRBV12-4; J gene: TRBJ2-3; CDR3 protein: CATNHAGENTDTQYF
V gene: TRBV27; J gene: TRBJ2-2; CDR3 protein: CASSGSVNTGELFF
V gene: TRBV7-8; J gene: TRBJ1-1; CDR3 protein: CASSSRDRVEAFF
V gene: TRBV12-3/TRBV12-4; J gene: TRBJ2-7; CDR3 protein: CASSWTMSYEQYF
V gene: TRBV29-1; J gene: TRBJ2-1; CDR3 protein: CSVSGTANEQFF
V gene: TRBV29-1; J gene: TRBJ1-5; CDR3 protein: CSVEVKRPQHF
V gene: TRBV7-2; J gene: TRBJ1-4; CDR3 protein: CASSLWESGEKLFF
V gene: TRBV27; J gene: TRBJ2-2; CDR3 protein: CASSPEGFGELFF
V gene: TRBV7-3; J gene: TRBJ2-7; CDR3 protein: CASSLIGASGSPNEQYF
V gene: TRBV3-1; J gene: TRBJ2-5; CDR3 protein: CASSQVSGIETQYF
V gene: TRBV12-3/TRBV12-4; J gene: TRBJ2-3; CDR3 protein: CAITGTTDTQYF
V gene: TRBV12-3/TRBV12-4; J gene: TRBJ2-1; CDR3 protein: CASSDPGREQFF
V gene: TRBV10-3; J gene: TRBJ2-1; CDR3 protein: CAISYSRDRDHNEQFF
V gene: TRBV2; J gene: TRBJ2-3; CDR3 protein: CASLEGGTDTQYF
V gene: TRBV29-1; J gene: TRBJ2-1; CDR3 protein: CSVEYAGGSGTNNEQFF
V gene: TRBV29-1; J gene: TRBJ2-2; CDR3 protein: CSVEDSLDTGELFF
V gene: TRBV7-9; J gene: TRBJ2-3; CDR3 protein: CASSSRRDYTDTQYF